This T cell receptor beta chain was sequenced for a study of blood T cell repertoires in COVID-19. In this sample, this clone turned up once. V dropped 6 bases and J dropped 3; count of bases not matched to a gene: 4. CDR3 length: 14 amino acids. CDR1 is MDHEN and CDR2 is SYDVKM in the germline V gene. Using immunoSEQ multiplex PCR, the repertoire was profiled, and TCRdb retains in-frame clones only, with some absent. Among 60,000 to 70,000 clones listed, 85% to 90% were seen once. V usage is TRBV28 and J usage is TRBJ1-1; TRBD1 agrees at 10 bases. The receptor's source is a woman aged 55-69 years with acute or convalescent COVID-19. The sequencing sample was made of peripheral blood. In DNA form, the CDR3 reads TGTGCCAGCAGGACAGGGGGCGCGTACACTGAAGCTTTCTTT. Translation gives CASRTGGAYTEAFF.